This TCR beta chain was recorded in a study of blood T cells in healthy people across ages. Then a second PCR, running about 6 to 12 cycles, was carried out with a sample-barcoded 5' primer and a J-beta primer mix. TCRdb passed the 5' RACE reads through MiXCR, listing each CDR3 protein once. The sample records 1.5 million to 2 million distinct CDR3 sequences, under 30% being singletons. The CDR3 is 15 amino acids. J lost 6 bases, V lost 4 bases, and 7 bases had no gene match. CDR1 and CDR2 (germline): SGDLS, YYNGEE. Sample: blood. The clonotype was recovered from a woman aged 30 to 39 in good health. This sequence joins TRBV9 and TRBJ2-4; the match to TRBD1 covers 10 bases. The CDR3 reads CASSIGGQGVNIQYF. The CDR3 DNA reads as TGTGCCAGCAGCATAGGTGGACAGGGGGTAAACATTCAGTACTTC.